This T cell receptor beta chain was captured by sequencing in a study of T cells in Graves' hyperthyroidism and ophthalmopathy. Findings and limits, study-wide: Blood samples included most of the expanded thyroid clonotypes exceeding 0.001.

As to this clonotype: Antigen specificity is unknown.

What was amplified from RNA transcripts were TCR beta CDR3 regions. The HTBI primer set was used in a first-round RT-PCR of the TCR CDR3. MiXCR, run by TCRdb on the multiplex PCR reads, gives a single entry per CDR3 protein. The table records some 600,000 distinct CDR3 sequences, about 15% of them present only once. Trimming took off 4 bases at V and 6 bases at J, with 5 bases between the two ends. The CDR3 totals 10 residues. Looked up from germline, CDR1 is DFQATT and CDR2 is SNEGSKA (reference sequence). Progressors' blood was drawn at hyperthyroidism diagnosis, before ophthalmopathy symptoms. The chain carries TRBV20-1 and TRBJ2-3; the D is unclear. The source is a woman in her thirties with Graves' hyperthyroidism that later progressed to Graves' ophthalmopathy. Sequenced: blood. CDR3: CSATRDTQYF. The CDR3 nucleotides read TGCAGTGCTACCCGCGATACGCAGTATTTT.